A selection of T cell receptor beta chains follows, all from one sample in a study of cytomegalovirus exposure and HLA in healthy donors. The assay was immunoSEQ multiplex PCR, and TCRdb's table has in-frame clones only and misses some. In the table there are roughly 99,000 clones, 82% of which are singletons. The specimen was PBMCs. Every receptor here comes from a man between 25 and 39 years old in good health and CMV-seropositive. Both conserved end residues are part of each CDR3. D genes are given only for firm matches. The size field is filled for only some rows; it gives once, few, many or a size class.

d_call	j_call	clone_size	cdr3_length	v_call	cdr3_nt	cdr3_aa
NA	TRBJ1-2	NA	12	TRBV6-1	TGTGCCAGCAGTGACACTAACTATGGCTACACCTTC	CASSDTNYGYTF
NA	TRBJ1-2	NA	13	TRBV18	TGTGCCAGCTCACCGGACTCTAGCTATGGCTACACCTTC	CASSPDSSYGYTF
NA	TRBJ2-3	NA	15	TRBV5-1	TGCGCCAGCAGCGCGGGACAGTTCGAGACAGATACGCAGTATTTT	CASSAGQFETDTQYF
TRBD1	TRBJ1-1	NA	16	TRBV27	TGTGCCAGCAGTTTCCTTAGGACAGGGGGCAACACTGAAGCTTTCTTT	CASSFLRTGGNTEAFF
NA	TRBJ1-5	few	18	TRBV4-2	TGTGCCAGCAGCCAAGATGGAACCGGGAGACGGGGCAATCAGCCCCAGCATTTT	CASSQDGTGRRGNQPQHF
NA	TRBJ2-3	once	16	TRBV4-1	TGCGCCAGCAGCCAAGATCCCGGGTCTAGCACAGATACGCAGTATTTT	CASSQDPGSSTDTQYF
NA	TRBJ1-1	NA	12	TRBV30	TGTGCCTGGCGAGCCGTCGCGACTGAAGCTTTCTTT	CAWRAVATEAFF
NA	TRBJ2-1	NA	16	TRBV2	TGTGCCAGCAGTGAACAGTCGGACGGGGGCTACAATGAGCAGTTCTTC	CASSEQSDGGYNEQFF
NA	TRBJ1-1	NA	13	TRBV6-5	TGTGCCAGCAGAACTGACAGGAACACTGAAGCTTTCTTT	CASRTDRNTEAFF
NA	TRBJ2-7	NA	16	TRBV6-5	TGTGCCAGCAGTTACGACGGGACACGAATTTCCTACGAGCAGTACTTC	CASSYDGTRISYEQYF
TRBD1	TRBJ1-5	NA	17	TRBV7-8	TGTGCCAGCAGCCCGGACCGGGACAGGGGGATCAATCAGCCCCAGCATTTT	CASSPDRDRGINQPQHF
TRBD1	TRBJ2-7	NA	14	TRBV7-2	TGTGCCAGCAGCTCGGGGACAGGGACCTACGAGCAGTACTTC	CASSSGTGTYEQYF
TRBD2	TRBJ2-2	NA	17	TRBV5-1	TGCGCCAGCAGCCCCACGGAGGTAGCGGGGCTCACCGGGGAGCTGTTTTTT	CASSPTEVAGLTGELFF
NA	TRBJ1-2	NA	15	TRBV5-1	TGCGCCAGCAGCTCCAGCGAGAGGGAGAACTATGGCTACACCTTC	CASSSSERENYGYTF
TRBD1	TRBJ1-6	NA	14	TRBV30	TGTGCCTGGAGTGAAACAGGGGGGAATTCACCCCTCCACTTT	CAWSETGGNSPLHF
NA	TRBJ1-2	NA	16	TRBV6-1	TGTGCCAGCAGTGCAGCCTGGACACTAACTAACTATGGCTACACCTTC	CASSAAWTLTNYGYTF